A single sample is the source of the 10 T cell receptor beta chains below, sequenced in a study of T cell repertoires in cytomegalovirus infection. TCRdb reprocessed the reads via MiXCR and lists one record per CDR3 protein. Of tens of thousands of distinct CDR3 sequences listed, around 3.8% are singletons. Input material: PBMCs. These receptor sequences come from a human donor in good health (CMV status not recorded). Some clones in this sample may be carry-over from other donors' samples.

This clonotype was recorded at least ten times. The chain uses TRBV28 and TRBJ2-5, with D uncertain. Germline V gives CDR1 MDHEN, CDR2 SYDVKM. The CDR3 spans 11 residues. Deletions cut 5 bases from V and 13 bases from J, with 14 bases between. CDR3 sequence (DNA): TGTGCCAGCAGTATAACCCAACGAAGGTACTTC. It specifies CASSITQRRYF.

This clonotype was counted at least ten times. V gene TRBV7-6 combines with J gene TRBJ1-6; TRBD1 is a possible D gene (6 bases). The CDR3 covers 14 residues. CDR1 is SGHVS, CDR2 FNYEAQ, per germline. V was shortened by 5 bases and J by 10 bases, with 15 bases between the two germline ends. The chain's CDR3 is CASSDEGGGSPLHF. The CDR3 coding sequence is TGTGCCAGCAGCGACGAAGGGGGAGGCTCACCCCTCCACTTT.

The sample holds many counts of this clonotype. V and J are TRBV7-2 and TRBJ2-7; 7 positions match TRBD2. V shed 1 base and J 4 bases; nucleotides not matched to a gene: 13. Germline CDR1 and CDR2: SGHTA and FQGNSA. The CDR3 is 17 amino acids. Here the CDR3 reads CASSLGVAGLPTYEQYF. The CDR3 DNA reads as TGTGCCAGCAGCTTAGGGGTAGCGGGCCTCCCTACTTACGAGCAGTACTTC.

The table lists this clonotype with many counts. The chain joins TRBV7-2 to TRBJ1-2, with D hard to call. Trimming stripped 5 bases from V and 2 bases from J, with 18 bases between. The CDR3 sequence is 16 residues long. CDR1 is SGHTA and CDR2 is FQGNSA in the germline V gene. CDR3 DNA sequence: TGTGCCAGCAGCCCAAGGGCCTCGCTAAGAAACTATGGCTACACCTTC. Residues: CASSPRASLRNYGYTF. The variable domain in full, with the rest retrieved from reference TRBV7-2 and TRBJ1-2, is GAGVSQSPSNKVTEKGKDVELRCDPISGHTALYWYRQSLGQGLEFLIYFQGNSAPDKSGLPSDRFSAERTGGSVSTLTIQRTQQEDSAVYLCASSPRASLRNYGYTFGSGTRLTVV.

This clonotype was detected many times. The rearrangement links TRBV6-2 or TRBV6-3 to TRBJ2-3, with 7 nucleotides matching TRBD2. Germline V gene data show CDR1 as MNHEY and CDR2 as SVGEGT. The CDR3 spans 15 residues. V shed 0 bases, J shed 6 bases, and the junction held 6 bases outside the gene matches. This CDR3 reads CASSYSGLGADTQYF. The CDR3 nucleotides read TGTGCCAGCAGTTACTCCGGACTAGGCGCTGATACGCAGTATTTT.

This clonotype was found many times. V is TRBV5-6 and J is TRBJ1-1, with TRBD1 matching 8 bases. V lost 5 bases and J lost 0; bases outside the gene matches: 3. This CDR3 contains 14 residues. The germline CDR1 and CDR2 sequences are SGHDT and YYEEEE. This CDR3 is CASSRTGMNTEAFF. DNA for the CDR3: TGTGCCAGCAGTCGGACAGGGATGAACACTGAAGCTTTCTTT.

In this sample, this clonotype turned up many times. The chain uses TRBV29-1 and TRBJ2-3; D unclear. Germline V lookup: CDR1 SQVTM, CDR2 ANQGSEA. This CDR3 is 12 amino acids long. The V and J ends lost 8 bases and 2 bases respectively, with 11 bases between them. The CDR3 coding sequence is TGCAGCTCCGAAAGGTTCACAGATACGCAGTATTTT. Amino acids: CSSERFTDTQYF.

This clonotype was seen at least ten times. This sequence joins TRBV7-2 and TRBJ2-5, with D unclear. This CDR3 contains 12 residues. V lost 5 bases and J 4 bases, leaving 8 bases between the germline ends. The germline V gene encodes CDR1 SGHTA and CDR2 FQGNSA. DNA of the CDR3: TGTGCCAGCAGCCCCCACGGAGAGACCCAGTACTTC. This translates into CASSPHGETQYF.

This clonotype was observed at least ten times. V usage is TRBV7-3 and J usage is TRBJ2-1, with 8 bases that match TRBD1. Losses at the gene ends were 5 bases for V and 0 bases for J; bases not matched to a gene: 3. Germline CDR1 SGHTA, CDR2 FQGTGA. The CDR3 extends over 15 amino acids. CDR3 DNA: TGTGCCAGCAGCCGCGGACAGGGCTCCTACAATGAGCAGTTCTTC. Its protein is CASSRGQGSYNEQFF. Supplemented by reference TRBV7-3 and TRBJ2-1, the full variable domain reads GAGVSQTPSNKVTEKGKYVELRCDPISGHTALYWYRQSLGQGPEFLIYFQGTGAADDSGLPNDRFFAVRPEGSVSTLKIQRTERGDSAVYLCASSRGQGSYNEQFFGPGTRLTVL.

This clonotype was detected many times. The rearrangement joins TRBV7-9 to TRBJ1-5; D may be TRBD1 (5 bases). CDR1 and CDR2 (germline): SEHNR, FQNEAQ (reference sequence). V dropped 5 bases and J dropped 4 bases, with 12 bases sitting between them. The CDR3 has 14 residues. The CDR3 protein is CASSPDGGNQPQHF. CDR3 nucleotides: TGTGCCAGCAGCCCAGATGGGGGGAATCAGCCCCAGCATTTT.